The T cell receptor (beta chain) described here comes from a study of blood T cell repertoires in COVID-19. As for the study in general: The United States, Italy and Spain provided the acute and convalescent COVID-19 samples. From T cells, B-cell-depleted T cells, or PBMCs came the material, which was cDNA or gDNA.

A word on this clone: Relative to the germline gene, one junction end is altered; a read error may explain this.

CDR1 and CDR2 (germline): SGHRS, YFSETQ. The CDR3 has 15 amino acids. As handled by the study authors: Counts of nucleated cells, estimated from reference gene primer amplification, were obtained. Assay: immunoSEQ multiplex PCR; the TCRdb copy retains only in-frame clones and omits some. Clone size and V and J calls were adopted from that table, with D and trimming inferred from the DNA. The data contain 25,000 to 35,000 clones, 80% to 90% of them seen just once; the ten biggest clones take up 16%. The V gene is TRBV5-1, the J gene TRBJ1-3; TRBD1 matches at 7 bases. This receptor was identified in a man of 80 years or more with acute or convalescent COVID-19. Sample: peripheral blood. The CDR3 region has the DNA TGCGCCAGCAGCATCAGCAGGGGGGATGGAGACACCATATATTTT. Its translation: CASSISRGDGDTIYF. Variable domain in full (rest from reference TRBV5-1 and TRBJ1-3): KAGVTQTPRYLIKTRGQQVTLSCSPISGHRSVSWYQQTPGQGLQFLFEYFSETQRNKGNFPGRFSGRQFSNSRSEMNVSTLELGDSALYLCASSISRGDGDTIYFGEGSWLTVV.